This paragraph reports one TCR beta chain. This specimen belongs to a study of T cells in Graves' hyperthyroidism and ophthalmopathy. The length of the CDR3 is 14 residues. CDR1 and CDR2 from the germline V gene are SGHRS and YFSETQ. The ends were cut back, 1 base at V and 6 bases at J, with 13 bases in the middle. Amplification targeted TCR beta CDR3 regions from RNA transcripts. First-round RT-PCR of the TCR CDR3 relied on the HTBI primer set. MiXCR, applied by TCRdb to the multiplex PCR reads, yields one record per CDR3 protein. The table lists around 690,000 distinct CDR3 sequences, approximately 15% of them singletons.

The chain links TRBV5-1 to TRBJ1-1; the D gene is possibly TRBD1 (5 bases). The sequence came from a man aged 50 or older with Graves' hyperthyroidism. The sequenced sample consisted of blood. The CDR3 coding sequence is TGCGCCAGCAGCTTGTTGGTGGGGGGAGCTGAAGCTTTCTTT. It encodes CASSLLVGGAEAFF.